This T cell receptor beta chain was identified in a study of blood T cells in healthy people across ages. The CDR3 covers 14 residues. Germline CDR1 SGHTA, CDR2 FQGNSA. Through a sample-barcoded 5' primer and a J-beta primer mix, a second PCR was run for about 6 to 12 cycles. TCRdb analysed the 5' RACE reads with MiXCR anew, one entry per CDR3 protein. The sample carries nearly 800,000 distinct CDR3 sequences, 25% recorded once. They isolated at least 7 million PBMCs from each sample. This clonotype was detected only a few times. Compared with germline, one end of the junction differs, possibly owing to a read error. The sample also formed part of further work on T cells of mothers and their children. That work adds: The analysis detected no persistent microchimeric T cell clones.

Sequenced input: blood. This sequence was found in a boy aged 5-17 years in good health. The V call is TRBV7-2, the J call TRBJ1-1, with D possibly matching TRBD1 (6 bases). The CDR3 bases are TGTGCCAGCAGCAAACTCCCGGGGGACACTAAAGCTTTCTTT. Its protein is CASSKLPGDTKAFF.